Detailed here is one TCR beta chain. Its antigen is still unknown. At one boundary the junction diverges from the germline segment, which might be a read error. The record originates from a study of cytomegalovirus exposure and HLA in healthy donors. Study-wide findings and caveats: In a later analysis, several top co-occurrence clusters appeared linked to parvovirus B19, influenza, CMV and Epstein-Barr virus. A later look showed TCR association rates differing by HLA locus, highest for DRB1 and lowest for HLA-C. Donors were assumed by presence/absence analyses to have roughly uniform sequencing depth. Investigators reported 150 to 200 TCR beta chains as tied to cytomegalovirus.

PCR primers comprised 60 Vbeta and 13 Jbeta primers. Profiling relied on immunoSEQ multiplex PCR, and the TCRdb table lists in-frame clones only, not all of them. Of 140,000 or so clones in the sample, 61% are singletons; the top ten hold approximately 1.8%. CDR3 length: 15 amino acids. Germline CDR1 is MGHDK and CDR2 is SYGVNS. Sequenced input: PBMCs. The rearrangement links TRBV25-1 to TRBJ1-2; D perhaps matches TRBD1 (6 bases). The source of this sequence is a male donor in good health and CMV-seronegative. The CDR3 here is CASSDQGRANYGYPF. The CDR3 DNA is TGTGCCAGCAGTGACCAGGGGAGAGCTAACTATGGCTACCCCTTC.